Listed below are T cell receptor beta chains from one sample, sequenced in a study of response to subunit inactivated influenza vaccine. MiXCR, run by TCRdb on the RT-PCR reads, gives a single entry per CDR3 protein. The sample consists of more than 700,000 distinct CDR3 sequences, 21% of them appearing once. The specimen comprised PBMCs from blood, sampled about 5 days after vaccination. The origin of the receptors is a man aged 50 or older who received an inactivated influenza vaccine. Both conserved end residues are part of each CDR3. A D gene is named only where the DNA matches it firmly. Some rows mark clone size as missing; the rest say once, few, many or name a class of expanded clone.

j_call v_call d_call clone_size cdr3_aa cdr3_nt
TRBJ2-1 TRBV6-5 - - CASSSRGDEQFF TGTGCCAGCAGTTCCCGGGGTGATGAGCAGTTCTTC
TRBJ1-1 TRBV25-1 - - CASSEGPMGNTEAFF TGTGCCAGCAGTGAGGGACCGATGGGGAACACTGAAGCTTTCTTT
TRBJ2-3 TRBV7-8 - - CASSLGVFGGKSTDTQYF TGTGCCAGCAGCTTAGGCGTCTTCGGGGGTAAAAGCACAGATACGCAGTATTTT
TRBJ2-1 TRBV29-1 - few CSVEVVQETSYNEQFF TGCAGCGTTGAAGTAGTCCAGGAAACATCCTACAATGAGCAGTTCTTC
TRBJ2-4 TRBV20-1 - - CSAEGRDGIQYF TGCAGTGCAGAAGGCAGGGATGGCATTCAGTACTTC
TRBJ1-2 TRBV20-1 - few CSASPQGTYGYTF TGCAGTGCTAGCCCCCAGGGAACCTATGGCTACACCTTC
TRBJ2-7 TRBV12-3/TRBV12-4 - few CASSFGANEQYF TGTGCCAGCAGTTTCGGGGCTAACGAGCAGTACTTC
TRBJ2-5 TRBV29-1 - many CSVVPGEETQYF TGCAGCGTTGTTCCCGGGGAGGAGACCCAGTACTTC
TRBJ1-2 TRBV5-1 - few CASSLDRVENYGYTF TGCGCCAGCAGCTTGGACAGGGTGGAAAACTATGGCTACACCTTC
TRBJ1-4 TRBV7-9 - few CASSLKGGAQEKLFF TGTGCCAGCAGCTTAAAGGGAGGGGCCCAAGAAAAACTGTTTTTT
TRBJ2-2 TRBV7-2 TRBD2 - CASSSTSGWNTGELFF TGTGCCAGCAGCTCGACTAGCGGGTGGAACACCGGGGAGCTGTTTTTT
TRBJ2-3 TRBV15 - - CATSKPDGASTDTQYF TGTGCCACCAGCAAGCCGGACGGAGCTAGCACAGATACGCAGTATTTT
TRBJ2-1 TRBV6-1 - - CAGQTSSYNEQFF TGTGCCGGTCAGACTAGCTCCTACAATGAGCAGTTCTTC
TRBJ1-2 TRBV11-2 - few CASSLDQVTGSGYTF TGTGCCAGCAGCTTAGATCAGGTCACGGGTTCCGGCTACACCTTC
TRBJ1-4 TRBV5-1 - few CASSPRTAAKEKLFF TGCGCCAGCAGCCCAAGGACAGCGGCTAAGGAAAAACTGTTTTTT
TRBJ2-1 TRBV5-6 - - CASSLRGSRGEQFF TGTGCCAGCAGCTTGAGGGGGTCGAGGGGTGAGCAGTTCTTC
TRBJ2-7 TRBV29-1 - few CSVGDMNYEQYF TGCAGCGTCGGCGACATGAACTACGAGCAGTACTTC
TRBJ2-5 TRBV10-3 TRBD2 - CAITPSGNFETQYF TGTGCCATCACGCCTAGCGGGAATTTTGAGACCCAGTACTTC
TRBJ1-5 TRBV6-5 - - CASSSRLFNQPQHF TGTGCCAGCAGTTCCAGACTTTTCAATCAGCCCCAGCATTTT
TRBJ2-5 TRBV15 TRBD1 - CATRGTGVRETQYF TGTGCCACCCGGGGGACAGGGGTTCGAGAGACCCAGTACTTC
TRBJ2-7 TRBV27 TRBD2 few CASSLSIAGAYEQYF TGTGCCAGCAGTTTATCGATTGCGGGGGCCTACGAGCAGTACTTC
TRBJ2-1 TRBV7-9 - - CASSLANRRNNEQFF TGTGCCAGCAGCTTAGCGAACCGCAGGAACAATGAGCAGTTCTTC
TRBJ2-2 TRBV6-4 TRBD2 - CASRRSAAGDYTGELFF TGTGCCAGCCGCCGCAGCGCCGCGGGGGACTACACCGGGGAGCTGTTTTTT
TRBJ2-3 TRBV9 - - CASSRTGTPAPDTQYF TGTGCCAGCAGCAGGACCGGGACTCCCGCCCCAGATACGCAGTATTTT
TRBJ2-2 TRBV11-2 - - CASRSRGGPENTGELFF TGTGCCAGCAGGTCGAGGGGGGGGCCCGAGAACACCGGGGAGCTGTTTTTT
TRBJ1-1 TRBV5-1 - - CASSLVSGPNTEAFF TGCGCCAGCAGCTTGGTATCGGGCCCGAACACTGAAGCTTTCTTT
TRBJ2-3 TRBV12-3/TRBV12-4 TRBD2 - CASSFTSGSKDTQYF TGTGCCAGCAGTTTTACTAGCGGGAGTAAAGATACGCAGTATTTT
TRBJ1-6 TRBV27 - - CASNRDSGSPLHF TGTGCCAGCAACCGGGACTCTGGTTCACCCCTCCACTTT
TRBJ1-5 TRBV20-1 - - CSASPGAYSNQPQHF TGCAGTGCTAGCCCAGGGGCCTATAGCAATCAGCCCCAGCATTTT
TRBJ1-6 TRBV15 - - CATSRDARDGSPLHF TGTGCCACCAGCAGAGATGCCAGGGATGGTTCACCCCTCCACTTT
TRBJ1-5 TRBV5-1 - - CASSLDGQGNQPQHF TGCGCCAGCAGCTTGGATGGGCAGGGCAATCAGCCCCAGCATTTT
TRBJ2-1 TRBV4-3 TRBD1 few CASSYTFGTDEQFF TGCGCCAGCAGCTACACTTTCGGGACAGATGAGCAGTTCTTC
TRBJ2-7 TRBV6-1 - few CASSERGTAYEQYF TGTGCCAGCAGTGAACGGGGGACAGCCTACGAGCAGTACTTC
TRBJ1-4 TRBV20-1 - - CSARVARTTNEKLFF TGCAGTGCTAGAGTAGCGCGGACGACTAATGAAAAACTGTTTTTT
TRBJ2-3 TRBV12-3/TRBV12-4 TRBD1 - CASRTQGTRTDTQYF TGTGCCAGCAGGACACAGGGGACCCGCACAGATACGCAGTATTTT
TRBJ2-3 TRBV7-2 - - CASRNGVGTDTQYF TGTGCCAGCAGGAATGGGGTGGGCACGGATACGCAGTATTTT
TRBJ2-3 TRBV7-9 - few CASRTQGGGTDTQYF TGTGCCAGCAGAACACAGGGAGGCGGCACAGATACGCAGTATTTT
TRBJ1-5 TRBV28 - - CASSPIDFLSNQPQHF TGTGCCAGCAGTCCGATTGATTTTCTGAGCAATCAGCCCCAGCATTTT
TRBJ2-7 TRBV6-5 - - CAWIGEQYF TGTGCCTGGATCGGGGAGCAGTACTTC
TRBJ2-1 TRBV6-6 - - CASSTSGVNEQFF TGTGCCAGCAGCACCTCCGGGGTGAATGAGCAGTTCTTC
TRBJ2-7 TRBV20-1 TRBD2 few CSAVYPGGPGEQYF TGCAGTGCCGTCTACCCGGGAGGGCCGGGCGAGCAGTACTTC
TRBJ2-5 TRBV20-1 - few CSARDVGVGETQYF TGCAGTGCTAGAGATGTGGGGGTAGGGGAGACCCAGTACTTC
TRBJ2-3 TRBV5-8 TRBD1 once CASAGDRIGTDTQYF TGTGCCAGCGCTGGGGACAGGATTGGGACAGATACGCAGTATTTT
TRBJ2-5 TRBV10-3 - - CAISEGQGTKKETQYF TGTGCCATCAGTGAAGGGCAGGGGACAAAGAAGGAGACCCAGTACTTC